The clone carrying this T cell receptor (beta chain) has ten or more counts. The target antigen is unknown. This sample is part of a study of regulatory T cells in long-lasting Graves disease. Overall study results and limits: Blood alone, not thyroid tissue, was studied.

CDR3-region Arm-PCR and iRepertoire HTBI primers produced the TCR beta libraries. Each CDR3 protein gets one entry after TCRdb re-called the multiplex PCR reads with MiXCR. The sample yields hundreds of thousands of distinct CDR3 sequences, about 20% seen once. The time point was: newly diagnosed GD, antithyroid drugs for less than 3 months. The TCR library was made from RNA that had been extracted from PBMCs in TRIzol. CDR1 is MNHNS, CDR2 SASEGT, per germline. Trimming removed 5 bases from V and 3 bases from J; junction bases left unmatched: 16. The CDR3 spans 17 residues. This receptor was taken from a female donor with Graves disease. Specimen: peripheral blood mononuclear cells (PBMCs), collected at new diagnosis, from a patient treated with antithyroid drugs. This chain uses TRBV6-1 with TRBJ2-7; TRBD1 agrees at 7 bases. The CDR3 protein is CASSTPGQTYGGYEQYF. CDR3 DNA: TGTGCCAGCAGTACGCCGGGACAGACCTACGGAGGCTACGAGCAGTACTTC.